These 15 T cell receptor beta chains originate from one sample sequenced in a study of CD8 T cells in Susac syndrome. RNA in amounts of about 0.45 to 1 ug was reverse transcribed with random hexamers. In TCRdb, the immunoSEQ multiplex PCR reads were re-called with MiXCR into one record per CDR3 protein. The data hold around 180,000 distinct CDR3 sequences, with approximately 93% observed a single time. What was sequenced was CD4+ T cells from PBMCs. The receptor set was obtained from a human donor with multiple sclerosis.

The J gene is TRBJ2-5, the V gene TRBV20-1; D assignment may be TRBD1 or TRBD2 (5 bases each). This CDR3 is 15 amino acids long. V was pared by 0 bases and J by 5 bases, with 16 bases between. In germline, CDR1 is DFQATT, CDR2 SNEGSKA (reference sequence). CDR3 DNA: TGCAGTGCTAGAGAAAGGGGTACGGGGTCGGAGACCCAGTACTTC. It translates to CSARERGTGSETQYF.

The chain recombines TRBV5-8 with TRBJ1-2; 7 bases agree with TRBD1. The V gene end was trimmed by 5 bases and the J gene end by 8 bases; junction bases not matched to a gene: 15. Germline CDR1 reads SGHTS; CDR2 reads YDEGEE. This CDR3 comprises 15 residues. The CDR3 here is CASRTQPGQARGYTF. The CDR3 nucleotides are TGTGCCAGCAGAACTCAACCCGGACAGGCGCGAGGCTACACCTTC.

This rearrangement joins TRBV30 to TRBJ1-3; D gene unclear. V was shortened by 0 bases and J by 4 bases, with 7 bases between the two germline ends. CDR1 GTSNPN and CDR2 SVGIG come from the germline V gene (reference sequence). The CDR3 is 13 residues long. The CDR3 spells CAWSVLTGNTIYF. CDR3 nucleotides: TGTGCCTGGAGTGTACTGACAGGAAACACCATATATTTT.

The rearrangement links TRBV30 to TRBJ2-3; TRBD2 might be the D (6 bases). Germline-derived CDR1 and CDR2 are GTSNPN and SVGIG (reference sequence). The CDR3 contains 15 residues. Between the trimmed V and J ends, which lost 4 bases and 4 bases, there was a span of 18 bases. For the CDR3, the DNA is TGTGCCTGGATGATCGTCGGCGGGAACGCAGATACGCAGTATTTT. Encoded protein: CAWMIVGGNADTQYF. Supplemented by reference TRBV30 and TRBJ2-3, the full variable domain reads SQTIHQWPATLVQPVGSPLSLECTVEGTSNPNLYWYRQAAGRGLQLLFYSVGIGQISSEVPQNLSASRPQDRQFILSSKKLLLSDSGFYLCAWMIVGGNADTQYFGPGTRLTVL.

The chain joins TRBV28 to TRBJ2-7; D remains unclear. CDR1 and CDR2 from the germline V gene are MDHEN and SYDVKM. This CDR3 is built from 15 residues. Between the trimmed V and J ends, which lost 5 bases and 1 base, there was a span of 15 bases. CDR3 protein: CASSPPLRRSYEQYF. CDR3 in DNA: TGTGCCAGCAGTCCCCCCTTGAGAAGGTCCTACGAGCAGTACTTC. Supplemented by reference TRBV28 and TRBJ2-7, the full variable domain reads DVKVTQSSRYLVKRTGEKVFLECVQDMDHENMFWYRQDPGLGLRLIYFSYDVKMKEKGDIPEGYSVSREKKERFSLILESASTNQTSMYLCASSPPLRRSYEQYFGPGTRLTVT.

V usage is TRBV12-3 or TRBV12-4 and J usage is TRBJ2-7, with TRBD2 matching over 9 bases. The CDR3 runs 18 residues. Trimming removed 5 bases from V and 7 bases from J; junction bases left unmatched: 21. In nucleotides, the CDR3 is TGTGCCAGCAGTCTCTCGACTAGCGGAAGCCCCCGATCGAGGGAGCAGTACTTC. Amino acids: CASSLSTSGSPRSREQYF.

The chain's CDR3 is CASSMKGAGVAYEQYF. CDR3 nucleotides: TGTGCCAGCAGCATGAAAGGAGCGGGGGTCGCCTACGAGCAGTACTTC. The V and J genes are TRBV12-3 or TRBV12-4 and TRBJ2-7; 8 positions match TRBD2. V was clipped by 6 bases and J by 2 bases; unmatched bases: 12. The CDR3 runs to 16 residues.

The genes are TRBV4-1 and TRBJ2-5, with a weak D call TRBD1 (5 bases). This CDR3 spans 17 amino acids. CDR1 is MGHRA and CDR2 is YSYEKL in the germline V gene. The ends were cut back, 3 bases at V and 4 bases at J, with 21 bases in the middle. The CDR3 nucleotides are TGCGCCAGCAGCCAGACCCCTCGTGGGCCAAGGGGAGAGACCCAGTACTTC. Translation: CASSQTPRGPRGETQYF.

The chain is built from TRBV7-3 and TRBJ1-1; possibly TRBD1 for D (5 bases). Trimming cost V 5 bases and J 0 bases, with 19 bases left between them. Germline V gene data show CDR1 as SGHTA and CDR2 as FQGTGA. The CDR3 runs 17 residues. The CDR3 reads CASSTKGPGAMNTEAFF. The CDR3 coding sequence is TGTGCCAGCAGCACCAAGGGGCCAGGCGCTATGAACACTGAAGCTTTCTTT. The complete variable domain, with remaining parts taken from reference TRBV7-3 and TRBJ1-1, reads GAGVSQTPSNKVTEKGKYVELRCDPISGHTALYWYRQSLGQGPEFLIYFQGTGAADDSGLPNDRFFAVRPEGSVSTLKIQRTERGDSAVYLCASSTKGPGAMNTEAFFGQGTRLTVV.

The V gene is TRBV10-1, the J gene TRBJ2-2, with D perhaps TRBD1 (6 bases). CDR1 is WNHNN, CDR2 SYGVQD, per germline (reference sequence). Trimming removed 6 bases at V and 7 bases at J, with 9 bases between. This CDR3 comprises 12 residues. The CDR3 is CASSPGVGELFF. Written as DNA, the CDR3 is TGCGCCAGCAGCCCAGGGGTCGGGGAGCTGTTTTTT.

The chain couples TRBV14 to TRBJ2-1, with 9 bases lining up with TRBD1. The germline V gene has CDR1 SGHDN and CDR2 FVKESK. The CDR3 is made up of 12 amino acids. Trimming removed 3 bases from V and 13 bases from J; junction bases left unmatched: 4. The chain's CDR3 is CASSQGTGLQFF. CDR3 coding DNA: TGTGCCAGCAGCCAGGGGACAGGGTTACAGTTCTTC. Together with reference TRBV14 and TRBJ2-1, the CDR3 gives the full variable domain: EAGVTQFPSHSVIEKGQTVTLRCDPISGHDNLYWYRRVMGKEIKFLLHFVKESKQDESGMPNNRFLAERTGGTYSTLKVQPAELEDSGVYFCASSQGTGLQFFGPGTRLTVL.

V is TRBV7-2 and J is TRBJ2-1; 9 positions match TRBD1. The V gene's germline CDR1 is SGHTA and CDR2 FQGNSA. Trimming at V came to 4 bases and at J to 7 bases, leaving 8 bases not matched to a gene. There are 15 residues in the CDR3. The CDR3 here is CASSSYPGTGNEQFF. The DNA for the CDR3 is TGTGCCAGCAGCTCATACCCCGGGACAGGGAATGAGCAGTTCTTC.

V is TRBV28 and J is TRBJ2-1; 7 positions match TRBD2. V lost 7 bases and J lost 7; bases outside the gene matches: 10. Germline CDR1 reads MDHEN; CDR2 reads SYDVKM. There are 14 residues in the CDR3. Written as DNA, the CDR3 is TGTGCCAGCAATCGTGGGGGGGAAGGGAATGAGCAGTTCTTC. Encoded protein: CASNRGGEGNEQFF.

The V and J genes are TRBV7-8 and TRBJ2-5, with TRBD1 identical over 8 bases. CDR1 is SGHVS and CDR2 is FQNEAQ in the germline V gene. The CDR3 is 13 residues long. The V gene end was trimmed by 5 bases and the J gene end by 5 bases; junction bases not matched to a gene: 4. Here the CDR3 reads CASSPRTGETQYF. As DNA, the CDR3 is TGTGCCAGCAGCCCCCGGACAGGGGAGACCCAGTACTTC.

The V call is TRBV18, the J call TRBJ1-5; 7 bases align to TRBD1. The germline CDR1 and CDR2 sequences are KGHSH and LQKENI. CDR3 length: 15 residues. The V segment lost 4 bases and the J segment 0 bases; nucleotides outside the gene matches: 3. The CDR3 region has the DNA TGTGCCAGCTCACTGGGGACAGTTAGCAATCAGCCCCAGCATTTT. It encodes CASSLGTVSNQPQHF. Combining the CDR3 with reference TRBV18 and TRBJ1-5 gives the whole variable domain NAGVMQNPRHLVRRRGQEARLRCSPMKGHSHVYWYRQLPEEGLKFMVYLQKENIIDESGMPKERFSAEFPKEGPSILRIQQVVRGDSAAYFCASSLGTVSNQPQHFGDGTRLSIL.